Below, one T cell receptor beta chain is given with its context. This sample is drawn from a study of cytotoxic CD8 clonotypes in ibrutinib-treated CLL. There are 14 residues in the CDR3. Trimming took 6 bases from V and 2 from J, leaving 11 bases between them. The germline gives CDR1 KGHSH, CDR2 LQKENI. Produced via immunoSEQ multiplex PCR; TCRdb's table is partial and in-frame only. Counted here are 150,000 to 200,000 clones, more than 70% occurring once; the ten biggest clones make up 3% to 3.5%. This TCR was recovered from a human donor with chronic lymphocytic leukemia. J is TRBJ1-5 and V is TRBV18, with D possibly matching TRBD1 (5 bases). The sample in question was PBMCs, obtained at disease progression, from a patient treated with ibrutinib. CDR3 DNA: TGTGCCAGCTCCCCAGCGGGGGGCAATCAGCCCCAGCATTTT. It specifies CASSPAGGNQPQHF. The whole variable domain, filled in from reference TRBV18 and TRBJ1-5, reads NAGVMQNPRHLVRRRGQEARLRCSPMKGHSHVYWYRQLPEEGLKFMVYLQKENIIDESGMPKERFSAEFPKEGPSILRIQQVVRGDSAAYFCASSPAGGNQPQHFGDGTRLSIL.